The 19 T cell receptor beta chains below come from one sample, sequenced in a study of CD8+CD57+ T cells in acquired aplastic anemia. Sequencing involved patients with CD8+CD57+ cell expansion previously shown by flow cytometry. Genomic DNA, the template, was used for profiling of the TCR beta VDJ and CDR3. TCRdb independently ran MiXCR on the reads; one entry per CDR3 protein. The table shows fewer than 200,000 distinct CDR3 sequences, with less than 60% occurring only once. Material: sorted CD4+, CD8+, or CD8+CD57+ T cells (not recorded which) from PBMCs. Source of these receptors: a human donor with aplastic anemia.

For this clonotype: An end of the junction does not agree with germline; a read error may underlie this. The chain carries TRBV7-7 and TRBJ2-5; 10 bases line up with TRBD2. CDR1 and CDR2 (germline): SSHAT, FNYEAQ (reference sequence). The CDR3 is 14 amino acids. The CDR3, as DNA: TGTGCTAGCAGCTTAGCGGGGGGCCGGGAGACCCAGTACTTC. This codes for CASSLAGGRETQYF.

This clonotype showed up many times. This chain connects TRBV19 to TRBJ2-2; perhaps TRBD1 as D (5 bases). Germline CDR1 LNHDA, CDR2 SQIVND (reference sequence). Trimming left V 3 bases short and J 0 bases short, with 14 bases between. This CDR3 has 17 amino acids. In DNA form, the CDR3 reads TGTGCCAGTAGTATTTACCCGGCCAGGGCGAACACCGGGGAGCTGTTTTTT. This translates into CASSIYPARANTGELFF. Variable domain in full (rest from reference TRBV19 and TRBJ2-2): DGGITQSPKYLFRKEGQNVTLSCEQNLNHDAMYWYRQDPGQGLRLIYYSQIVNDFQKGDIAEGYSVSREKKESFPLTVTSAQKNPTAFYLCASSIYPARANTGELFFGEGSRLTVL.

The chain employs TRBV7-2 and TRBJ1-2; D is undetermined. Germline lookup yields CDR1 SGHTA and CDR2 FQGNSA. Deletions cut 2 bases from V and 1 base from J, with 11 bases between. This CDR3 contains 15 residues. The CDR3: CASSLSSGLNYGYTF. The CDR3, as DNA: TGTGCCAGCAGCTTATCTTCAGGCCTTAACTATGGCTACACCTTC.

The J gene is TRBJ2-5, the V gene TRBV15; 9 bases align to TRBD2. V trimming: 0 bases; J trimming: 8 bases; junction bases outside the gene matches: 7. CDR1 is LNHNV and CDR2 is YYDKDF in the germline V gene (reference sequence). The CDR3 has 15 amino acids. The CDR3 spells CATSREGSGSPTQYF. The CDR3 bases are TGTGCCACCAGCAGAGAAGGTAGCGGGAGTCCCACCCAGTACTTC.

The gene calls are TRBV29-1 and TRBJ2-7; D might be TRBD2 (6 bases). The CDR3 sequence is 12 residues long. Germline assignment: CDR1 SQVTM and CDR2 ANQGSEA. V was pared by 3 bases and J by 4 bases, with 10 bases between. The CDR3 bases are TGCAGCGTTGACGGGACTGATTACGAGCAGTACTTC. Translation gives CSVDGTDYEQYF.

The chain links TRBV12-3 or TRBV12-4 to TRBJ2-7; possible D gene TRBD2, 6 bases. This CDR3 has 15 amino acids. V lost 4 bases and J 4 bases, leaving 17 bases between the germline ends. The DNA for the CDR3 is TGTGCCAGCAGTTCCGGGACCCGGGAGATATACGAGCAGTACTTC. Amino acids: CASSSGTREIYEQYF.

Ten or more counts support this clonotype. This rearrangement joins TRBV27 to TRBJ2-7; no clear D. CDR3 length: 13 residues. The germline gives CDR1 MNHEY, CDR2 SMNVEV (reference sequence). V was clipped by 6 bases and J by 4 bases, with 13 bases between them. The CDR3 region has the DNA TGTGCCAGCAGCCAGGACGGATTATACGAGCAGTACTTC. This translates into CASSQDGLYEQYF.

This chain joins TRBV15 and TRBJ2-2; D not certain. Germline V gives CDR1 LNHNV, CDR2 YYDKDF (reference sequence). Trimming cost V 1 base and J 5 bases, with 11 bases left between them. The CDR3 covers 15 residues. The DNA of the CDR3 is TGTGCCACCAGCAGAGTGGGGTCAAGAACCGGGGAGCTGTTTTTT. As protein: CATSRVGSRTGELFF.

This clonotype was detected many times. This rearrangement joins TRBV3-1 to TRBJ1-6, with D uncertain. The V gene lost 4 bases and the J gene lost 7 bases, with 5 bases spanning the gap. The CDR3 runs 12 residues. Germline CDR1 and CDR2: LGHDT and YNNKEL (reference sequence). Here the CDR3 reads CASSLQNSPLHF. The CDR3 DNA sequence: TGTGCCAGCAGCCTCCAGAATTCACCCCTCCACTTT.

The chain joins TRBV10-3 to TRBJ1-6; 7 bases line up with TRBD1. The CDR3 spans 14 residues. V shed 0 bases, J shed 10 bases, and the junction held 3 bases outside the gene matches. Looked up from germline, CDR1 is ENHRY and CDR2 is SYGVKD. CDR3 sequence (DNA): TGTGCCATCAGTGAGTCACAGGGGAAATCACCCCTCCACTTT. Translation gives CAISESQGKSPLHF.

In this sample, this clonotype turned up many times. The chain has TRBV5-1 and TRBJ2-1; D is unresolved. V was shortened by 4 bases and J by 4 bases, with 9 bases between the two germline ends. The CDR3 runs to 13 residues. Germline assignment: CDR1 SGHRS and CDR2 YFSETQ. The chain's CDR3 is CASSRYPYNEQFF. For the CDR3, the DNA is TGCGCCAGCAGCCGATACCCTTACAATGAGCAGTTCTTC.

This clonotype was counted at least ten times. The V and J genes are TRBV5-6 and TRBJ2-1, with D perhaps assigned TRBD1 or TRBD2 (6 bases each). This CDR3 region has 13 residues. The germline V and J ends were trimmed by 7 bases and 6 bases, with 14 bases remaining between them. Germline values: CDR1 SGHDT, CDR2 YYEEEE. Here the CDR3 reads CASQRRGPNEQFF. The CDR3 coding sequence is TGTGCCAGCCAACGACGGGGGCCCAATGAGCAGTTCTTC.

Ten or more counts support this clonotype. The V call is TRBV15, the J call TRBJ1-4; no clear D. The CDR3 has 14 amino acids. The ends were cut back, 1 base at V and 8 bases at J, with 11 bases in the middle. Per the germline V gene, CDR1 is LNHNV and CDR2 is YYDKDF (reference sequence). This CDR3 reads CATSRALEVEKLFF. The CDR3 DNA sequence: TGTGCCACCAGCAGAGCCCTAGAAGTGGAAAAACTGTTTTTT.

This clonotype has at least ten counts. This chain connects TRBV25-1 to TRBJ2-7; D may be TRBD2 (6 bases). Per the germline V gene, CDR1 is MGHDK and CDR2 is SYGVNS. Trimming cost V 1 base and J 6 bases, with 7 bases left between them. This CDR3 has 12 residues. CDR3: CASSESGGEQYF. The CDR3 DNA follows: TGTGCCAGCAGTGAATCCGGGGGCGAGCAGTACTTC.

This clonotype was seen ten or more times. The genes are TRBV6-1 and TRBJ2-7; 9 positions agree with TRBD1. This CDR3 has 15 residues. CDR1 and CDR2 (germline): MNHNS, SASEGT. Trimming at V came to 6 bases and at J to 6 bases, leaving 12 bases not matched to a gene. In DNA, the CDR3 is TGTGCCAGCAGGTCGACCGGGACAGGGCTTGGCGAGCAGTACTTC. It is translated as CASRSTGTGLGEQYF.

This clonotype was counted ten times or more. The V gene is TRBV20-1, the J gene TRBJ1-1; D remains ambiguous. The germline V gene encodes CDR1 DFQATT and CDR2 SNEGSKA (reference sequence). Trimming shortened V by 0 bases and J by 7 bases, and 6 bases separated the two germline ends. CDR3 length: 11 residues. DNA of the CDR3: TGCAGTGCTAGAGATCCGAGTGAAGCTTTCTTT. It translates to CSARDPSEAFF.

The chain couples TRBV10-3 to TRBJ1-1; TRBD1 agrees at 8 bases. With 2 bases clipped from V and 3 bases from J, the junction kept 8 bases outside the gene matches. This CDR3 region has 16 residues. Germline-derived CDR1 and CDR2 are ENHRY and SYGVKD. CDR3 in amino acids: CAISEAGQGADTEAFF. The CDR3 coding sequence is TGTGCCATCAGTGAGGCCGGACAGGGAGCGGACACTGAAGCTTTCTTT.

This sequence joins TRBV4-1 and TRBJ1-2; D is ambiguous. The CDR3 has 16 amino acids. The V end lost 0 bases, the J end lost 5 bases, and 16 bases lay between the germline ends. CDR1 and CDR2 (germline): MGHRA, YSYEKL. CDR3 region: CASSQDPWSTGYGYTF. DNA for the CDR3: TGCGCCAGCAGCCAAGATCCTTGGTCGACGGGATATGGCTACACCTTC.

In the case of this clonotype: One end of the junction varies from germline; a read error may be responsible. The V and J genes are TRBV29-1 and TRBJ2-6; the D call may be TRBD1 or TRBD2 (5 bases each). The CDR3 runs to 13 residues. In germline, CDR1 is SQVTM, CDR2 ANQGSEA. The CDR3 sequence is CSVTVTGANVLIF. CDR3 sequence (DNA): TGTAGCGTTACGGTCACTGGGGCCAACGTCCTGATTTTC.